This T cell receptor beta chain was sequenced for a study of blood T cell repertoires in COVID-19. Trimming pared 8 bases from V and 6 bases from J, leaving 14 bases between. CDR1 is MGHDK and CDR2 is SYGVNS in the germline V gene. CDR3 size: 12 residues. Using immunoSEQ multiplex PCR, the repertoire was profiled, and TCRdb retains in-frame clones only, with some absent. The table has around 94,000 clones, roughly 85% seen once; the top ten hold over 2%. The chain carries TRBV25-1 and TRBJ2-7, with a possible D match to TRBD2 (6 bases). The sample was peripheral blood. The receptor was derived from a man between 45 and 60 years old with active COVID-19. CDR3: CASALAGGEQYF. The CDR3 bases are TGTGCCAGCGCCCTCGCCGGGGGCGAGCAGTACTTC.